This T cell receptor (beta chain) was found in a study of control samples from healthy donors and cancer patients. Sequencing was performed with immunoSEQ multiplex PCR; in TCRdb, only in-frame clones are kept and a portion is missing. Among 71,000 or so clones listed, about 90% were seen once. The length of the CDR3 is 15 residues. After removal of 3 bases from V and 6 bases from J, the junction contained 10 bases not matched to a gene. Germline CDR1 SGHTA, CDR2 FQGNSA. The specimen sequenced was PBMCs. The rearrangement joins TRBV7-2 to TRBJ1-2, with 7 bases matching TRBD1. This sequence originates from a man between 60 and 75 years old with lung cancer. CDR3 DNA: TGTGCCAGCAGCTTTGCGACAGGGCGGGAAGATGGCTACACCTTC. Translated: CASSFATGREDGYTF.